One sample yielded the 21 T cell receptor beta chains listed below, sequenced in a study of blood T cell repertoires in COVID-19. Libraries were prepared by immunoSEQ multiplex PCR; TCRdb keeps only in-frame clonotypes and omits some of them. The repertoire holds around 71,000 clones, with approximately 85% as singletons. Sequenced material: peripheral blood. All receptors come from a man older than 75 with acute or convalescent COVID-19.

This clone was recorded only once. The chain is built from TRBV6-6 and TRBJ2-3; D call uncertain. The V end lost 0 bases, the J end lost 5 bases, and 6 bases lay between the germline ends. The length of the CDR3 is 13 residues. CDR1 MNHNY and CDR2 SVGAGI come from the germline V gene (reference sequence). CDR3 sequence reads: CASSYSEVDTQYF. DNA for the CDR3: TGTGCCAGCAGTTACTCCGAGGTAGATACGCAGTATTTT.

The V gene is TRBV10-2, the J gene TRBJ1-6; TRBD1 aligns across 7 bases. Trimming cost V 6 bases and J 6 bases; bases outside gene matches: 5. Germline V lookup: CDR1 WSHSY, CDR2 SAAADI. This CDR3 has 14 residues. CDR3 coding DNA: TGCGCCAGCAGCGCCGGGACAGTTAATTCACCCCTCCACTTT. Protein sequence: CASSAGTVNSPLHF.

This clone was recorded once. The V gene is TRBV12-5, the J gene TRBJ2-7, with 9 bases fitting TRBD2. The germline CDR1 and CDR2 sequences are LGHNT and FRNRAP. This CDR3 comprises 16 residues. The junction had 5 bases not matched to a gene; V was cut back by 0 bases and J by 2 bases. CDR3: CASGLVRASGTYEQYF. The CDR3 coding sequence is TGTGCTAGTGGTTTGGTACGGGCTAGCGGGACCTACGAGCAGTACTTC.

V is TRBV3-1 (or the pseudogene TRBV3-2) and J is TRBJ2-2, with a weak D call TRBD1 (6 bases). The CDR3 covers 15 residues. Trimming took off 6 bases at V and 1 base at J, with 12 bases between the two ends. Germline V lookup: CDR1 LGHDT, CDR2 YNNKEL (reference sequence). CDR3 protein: CASSIGTQNTGELFF. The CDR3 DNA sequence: TGTGCCAGCAGTATCGGGACACAGAACACCGGGGAGCTGTTTTTT.

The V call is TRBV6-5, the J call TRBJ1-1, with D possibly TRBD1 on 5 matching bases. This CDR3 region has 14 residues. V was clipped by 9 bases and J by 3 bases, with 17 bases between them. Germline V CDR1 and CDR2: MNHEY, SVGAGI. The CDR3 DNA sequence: TGTGCCAGTGGGCGGGGGTTGTCGGACACTGAAGCTTTCTTT. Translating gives CASGRGLSDTEAFF.

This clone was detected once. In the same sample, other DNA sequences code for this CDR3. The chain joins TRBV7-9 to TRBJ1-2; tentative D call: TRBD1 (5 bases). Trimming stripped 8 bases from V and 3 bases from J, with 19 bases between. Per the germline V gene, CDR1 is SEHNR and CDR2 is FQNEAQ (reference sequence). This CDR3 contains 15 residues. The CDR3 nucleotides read TGTGCCAGCCTCCGTGGGGTTGGGGGGGACTATGGCTACACCTTC. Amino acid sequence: CASLRGVGGDYGYTF.

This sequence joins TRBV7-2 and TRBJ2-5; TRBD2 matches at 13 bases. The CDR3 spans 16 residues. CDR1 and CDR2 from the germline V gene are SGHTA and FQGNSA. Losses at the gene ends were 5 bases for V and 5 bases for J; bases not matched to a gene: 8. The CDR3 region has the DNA TGTGCCAGCAGCCAGACTAGCGGGGGGTTGGTGGAGACCCAGTACTTC. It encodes CASSQTSGGLVETQYF. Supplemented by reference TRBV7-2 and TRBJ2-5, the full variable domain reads GAGVSQSPSNKVTEKGKDVELRCDPISGHTALYWYRQSLGQGLEFLIYFQGNSAPDKSGLPSDRFSAERTGGSVSTLTIQRTQQEDSAVYLCASSQTSGGLVETQYFGPGTRLLVL.

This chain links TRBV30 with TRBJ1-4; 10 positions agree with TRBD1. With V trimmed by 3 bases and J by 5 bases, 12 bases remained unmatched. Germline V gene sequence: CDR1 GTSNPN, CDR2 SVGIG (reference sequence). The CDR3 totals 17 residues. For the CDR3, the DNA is TGTGCCTGGAGCAAGGCCGGGACAGGGGACGGGAATGAAAAACTGTTTTTT. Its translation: CAWSKAGTGDGNEKLFF.

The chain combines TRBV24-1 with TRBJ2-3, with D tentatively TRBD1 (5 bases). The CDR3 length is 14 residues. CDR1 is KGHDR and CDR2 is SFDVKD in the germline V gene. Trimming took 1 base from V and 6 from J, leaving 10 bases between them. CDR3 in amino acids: CATSDFRGADTQYF. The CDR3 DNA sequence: TGTGCCACCAGTGATTTTAGGGGCGCGGATACGCAGTATTTT.

CDR3: CASSPFVRETQYF. CDR3 bases: TGCGCCAGCAGCCCCTTCGTTCGGGAGACCCAGTACTTC. The gene calls are TRBV4-1 and TRBJ2-5; the D is unclear. Germline V gene data show CDR1 as MGHRA and CDR2 as YSYEKL. V dropped 4 bases and J dropped 5 bases, with 11 bases sitting between them. CDR3 length equals 13 residues.

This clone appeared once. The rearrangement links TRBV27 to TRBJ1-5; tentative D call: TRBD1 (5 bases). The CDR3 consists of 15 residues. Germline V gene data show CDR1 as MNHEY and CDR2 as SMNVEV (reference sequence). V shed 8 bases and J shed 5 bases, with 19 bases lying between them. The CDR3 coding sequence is TGTGCCAGCGGGGGAGGCAGGGATTTCGATCAGCCCCAGCATTTT. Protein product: CASGGGRDFDQPQHF.

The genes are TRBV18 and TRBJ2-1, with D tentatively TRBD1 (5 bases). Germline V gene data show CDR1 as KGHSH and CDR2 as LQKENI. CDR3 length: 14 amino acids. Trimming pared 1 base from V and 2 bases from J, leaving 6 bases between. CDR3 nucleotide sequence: TGTGCCAGCTCACCACAGGGGACCTACAATGAGCAGTTCTTC. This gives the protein CASSPQGTYNEQFF. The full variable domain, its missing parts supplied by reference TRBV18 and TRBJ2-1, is NAGVMQNPRHLVRRRGQEARLRCSPMKGHSHVYWYRQLPEEGLKFMVYLQKENIIDESGMPKERFSAEFPKEGPSILRIQQVVRGDSAAYFCASSPQGTYNEQFFGPGTRLTVL.

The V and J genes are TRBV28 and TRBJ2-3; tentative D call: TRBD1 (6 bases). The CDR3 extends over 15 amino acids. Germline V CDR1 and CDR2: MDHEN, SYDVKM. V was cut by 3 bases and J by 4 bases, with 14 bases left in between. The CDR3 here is CASSFSQGISDTQYF. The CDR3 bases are TGTGCCAGCAGTTTTAGTCAGGGGATTTCAGATACGCAGTATTTT.

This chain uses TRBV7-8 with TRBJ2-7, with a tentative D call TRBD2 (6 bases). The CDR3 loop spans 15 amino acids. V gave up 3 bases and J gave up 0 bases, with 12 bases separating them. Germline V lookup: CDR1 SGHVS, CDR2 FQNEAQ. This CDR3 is CASSFRDSSSYEQYF. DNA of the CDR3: TGTGCCAGCAGCTTCAGGGACTCAAGCTCCTACGAGCAGTACTTC.

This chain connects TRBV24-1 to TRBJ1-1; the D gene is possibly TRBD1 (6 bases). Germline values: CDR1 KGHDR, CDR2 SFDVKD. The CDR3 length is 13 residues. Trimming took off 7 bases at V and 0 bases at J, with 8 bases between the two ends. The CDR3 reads CATRGAMNTEAFF. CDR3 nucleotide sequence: TGTGCCACCAGGGGGGCAATGAACACTGAAGCTTTCTTT.

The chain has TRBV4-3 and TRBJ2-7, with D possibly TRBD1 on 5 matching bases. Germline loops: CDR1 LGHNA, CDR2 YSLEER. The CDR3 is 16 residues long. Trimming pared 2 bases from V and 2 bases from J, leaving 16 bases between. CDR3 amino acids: CASSQFAAGMTYEQYF. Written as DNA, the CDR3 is TGCGCCAGCAGCCAATTCGCCGCAGGGATGACCTACGAGCAGTACTTC.

The CDR3 region is CASSIGTSTGELFF. DNA of the CDR3: TGTGCCAGCAGCATAGGTACTAGCACCGGGGAGCTGTTTTTT. The chain joins TRBV9 to TRBJ2-2, with a weak D call TRBD2 (5 bases). V lost 4 bases to trimming and J lost 4 bases, with 11 bases between them. The CDR3 runs 14 residues. Germline V lookup: CDR1 SGDLS, CDR2 YYNGEE.

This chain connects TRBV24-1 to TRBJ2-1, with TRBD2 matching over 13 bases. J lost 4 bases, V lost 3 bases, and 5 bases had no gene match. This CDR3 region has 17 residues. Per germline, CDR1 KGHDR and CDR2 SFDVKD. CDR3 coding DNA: TGTGCCACCAGTGATCGGACTAGCGGGGGACTTTACAATGAGCAGTTCTTC. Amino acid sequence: CATSDRTSGGLYNEQFF.

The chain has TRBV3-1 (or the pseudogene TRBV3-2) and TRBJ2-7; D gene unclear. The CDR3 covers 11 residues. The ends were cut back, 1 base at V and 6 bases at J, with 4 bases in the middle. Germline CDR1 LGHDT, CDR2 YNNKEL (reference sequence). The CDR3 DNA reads TGTGCCAGCAGCCAAGCCGGCGAGCAGTACTTC. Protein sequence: CASSQAGEQYF.

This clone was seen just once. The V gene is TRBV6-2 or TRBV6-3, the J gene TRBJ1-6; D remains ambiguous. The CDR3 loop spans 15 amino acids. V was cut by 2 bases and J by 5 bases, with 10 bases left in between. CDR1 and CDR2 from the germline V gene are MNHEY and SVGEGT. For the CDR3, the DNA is TGTGCCAGCAGTTACCAGTCAACCGATAATTCACCCCTCCACTTT. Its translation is CASSYQSTDNSPLHF.

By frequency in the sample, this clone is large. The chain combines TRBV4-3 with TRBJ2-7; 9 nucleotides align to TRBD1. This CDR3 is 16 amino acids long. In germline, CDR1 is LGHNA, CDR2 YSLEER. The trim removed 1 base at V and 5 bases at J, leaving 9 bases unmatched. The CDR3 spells CASSQGSDRGRHEQYF. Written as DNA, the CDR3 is TGCGCCAGCAGCCAAGGTTCGGACAGGGGTAGGCACGAGCAGTACTTC.